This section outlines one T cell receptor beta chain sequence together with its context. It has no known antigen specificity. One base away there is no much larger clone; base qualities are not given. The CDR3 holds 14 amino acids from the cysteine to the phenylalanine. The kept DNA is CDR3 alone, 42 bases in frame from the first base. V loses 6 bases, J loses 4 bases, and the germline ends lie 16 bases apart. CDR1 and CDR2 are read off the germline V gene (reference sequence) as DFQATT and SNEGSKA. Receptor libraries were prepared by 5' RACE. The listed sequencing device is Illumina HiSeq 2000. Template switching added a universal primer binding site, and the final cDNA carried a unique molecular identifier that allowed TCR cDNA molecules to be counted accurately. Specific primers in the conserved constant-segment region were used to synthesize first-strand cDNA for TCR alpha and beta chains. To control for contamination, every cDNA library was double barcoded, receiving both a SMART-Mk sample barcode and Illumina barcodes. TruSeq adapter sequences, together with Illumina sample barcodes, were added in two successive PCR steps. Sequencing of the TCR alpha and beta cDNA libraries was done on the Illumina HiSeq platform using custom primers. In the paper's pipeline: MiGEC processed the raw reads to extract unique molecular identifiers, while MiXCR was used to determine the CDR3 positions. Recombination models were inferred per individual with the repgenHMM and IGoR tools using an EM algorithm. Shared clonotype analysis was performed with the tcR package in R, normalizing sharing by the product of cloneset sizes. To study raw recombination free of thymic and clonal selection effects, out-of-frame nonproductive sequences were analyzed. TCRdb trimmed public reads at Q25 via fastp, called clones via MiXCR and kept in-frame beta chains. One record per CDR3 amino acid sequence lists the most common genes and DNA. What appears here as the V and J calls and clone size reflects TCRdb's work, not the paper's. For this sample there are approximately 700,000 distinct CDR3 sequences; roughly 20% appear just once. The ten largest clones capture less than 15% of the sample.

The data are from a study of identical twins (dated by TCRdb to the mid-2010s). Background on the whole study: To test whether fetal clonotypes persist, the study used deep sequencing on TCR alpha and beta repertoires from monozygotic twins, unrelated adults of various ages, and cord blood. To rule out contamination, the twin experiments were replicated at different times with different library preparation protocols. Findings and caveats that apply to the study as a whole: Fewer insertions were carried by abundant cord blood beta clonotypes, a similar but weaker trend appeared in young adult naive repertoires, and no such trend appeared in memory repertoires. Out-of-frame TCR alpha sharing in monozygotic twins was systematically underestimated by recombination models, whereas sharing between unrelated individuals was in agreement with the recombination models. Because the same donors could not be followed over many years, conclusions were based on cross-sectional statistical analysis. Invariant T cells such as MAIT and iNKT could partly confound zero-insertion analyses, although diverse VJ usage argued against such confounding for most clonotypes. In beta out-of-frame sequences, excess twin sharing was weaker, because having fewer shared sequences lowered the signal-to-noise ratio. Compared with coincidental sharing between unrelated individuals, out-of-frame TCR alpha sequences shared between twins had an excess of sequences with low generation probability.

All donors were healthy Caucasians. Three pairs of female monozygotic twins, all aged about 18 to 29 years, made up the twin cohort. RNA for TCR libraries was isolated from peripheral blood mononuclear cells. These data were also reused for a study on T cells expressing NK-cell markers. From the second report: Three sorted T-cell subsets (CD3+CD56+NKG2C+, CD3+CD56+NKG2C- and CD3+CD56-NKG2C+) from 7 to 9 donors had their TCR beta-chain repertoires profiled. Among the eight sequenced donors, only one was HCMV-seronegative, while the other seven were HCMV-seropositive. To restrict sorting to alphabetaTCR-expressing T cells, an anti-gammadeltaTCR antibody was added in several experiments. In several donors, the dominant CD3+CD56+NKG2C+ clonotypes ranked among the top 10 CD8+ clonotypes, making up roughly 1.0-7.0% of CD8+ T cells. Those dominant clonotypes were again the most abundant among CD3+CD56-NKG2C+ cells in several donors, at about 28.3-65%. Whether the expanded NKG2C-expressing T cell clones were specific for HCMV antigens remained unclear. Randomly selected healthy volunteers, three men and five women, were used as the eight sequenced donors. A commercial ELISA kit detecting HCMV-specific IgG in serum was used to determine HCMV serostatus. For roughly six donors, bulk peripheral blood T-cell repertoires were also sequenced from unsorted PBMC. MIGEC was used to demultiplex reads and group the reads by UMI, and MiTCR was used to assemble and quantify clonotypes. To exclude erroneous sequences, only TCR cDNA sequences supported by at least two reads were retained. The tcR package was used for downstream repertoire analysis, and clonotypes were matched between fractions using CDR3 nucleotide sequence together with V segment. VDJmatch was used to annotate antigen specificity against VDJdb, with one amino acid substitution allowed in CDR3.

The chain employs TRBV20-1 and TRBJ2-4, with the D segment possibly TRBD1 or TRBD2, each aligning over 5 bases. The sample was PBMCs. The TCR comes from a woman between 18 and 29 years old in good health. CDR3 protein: CSARDRGKKNIQYF. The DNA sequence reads TGCAGTGCCAGGGATCGGGGAAAGAAAAACATTCAGTACTTC.